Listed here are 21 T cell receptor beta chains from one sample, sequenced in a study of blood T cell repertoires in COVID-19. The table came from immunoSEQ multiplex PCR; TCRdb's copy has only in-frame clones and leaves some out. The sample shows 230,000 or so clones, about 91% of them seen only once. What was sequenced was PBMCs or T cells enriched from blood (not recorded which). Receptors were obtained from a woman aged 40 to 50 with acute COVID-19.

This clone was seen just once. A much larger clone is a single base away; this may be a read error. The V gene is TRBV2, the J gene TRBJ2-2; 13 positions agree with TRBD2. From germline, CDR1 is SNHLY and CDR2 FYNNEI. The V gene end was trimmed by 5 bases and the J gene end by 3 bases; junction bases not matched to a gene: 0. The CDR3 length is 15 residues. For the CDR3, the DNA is TGTGCCAGCAGTACTAGCGGGGGGGACACCGGGGAGCTGTTTTTT. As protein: CASSTSGGDTGELFF.

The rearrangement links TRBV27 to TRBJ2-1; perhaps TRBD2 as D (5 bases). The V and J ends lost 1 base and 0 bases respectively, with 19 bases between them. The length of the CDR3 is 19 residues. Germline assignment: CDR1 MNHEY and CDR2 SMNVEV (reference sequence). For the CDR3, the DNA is TGTGCCAGCAGTTTATTGGCCCGGCTGACGGGGAGCTCCTACAATGAGCAGTTCTTC. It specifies CASSLLARLTGSSYNEQFF.

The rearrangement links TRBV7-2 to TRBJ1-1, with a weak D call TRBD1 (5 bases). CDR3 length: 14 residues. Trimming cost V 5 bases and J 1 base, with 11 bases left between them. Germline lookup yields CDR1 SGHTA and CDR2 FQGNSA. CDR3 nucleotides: TGTGCCAGCAGCCCAGGGCCGGCGAACACTGAAGCTTTCTTT. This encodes CASSPGPANTEAFF.

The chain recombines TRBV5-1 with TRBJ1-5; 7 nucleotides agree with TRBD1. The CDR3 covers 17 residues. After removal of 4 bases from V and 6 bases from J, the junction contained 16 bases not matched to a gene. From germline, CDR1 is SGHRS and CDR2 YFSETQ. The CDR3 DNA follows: TGCGCCAGCAGCCCGACCCCGACAGGGACGGTAGGTCAGCCCCAGCATTTT. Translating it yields CASSPTPTGTVGQPQHF.

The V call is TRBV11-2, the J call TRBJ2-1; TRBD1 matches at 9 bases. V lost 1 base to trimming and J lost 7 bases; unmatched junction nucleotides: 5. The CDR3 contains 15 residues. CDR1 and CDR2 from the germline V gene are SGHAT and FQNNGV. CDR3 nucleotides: TGTGCCAGCAGCTTAGGGACAGGGGCGAATAATGAGCAGTTCTTC. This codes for CASSLGTGANNEQFF. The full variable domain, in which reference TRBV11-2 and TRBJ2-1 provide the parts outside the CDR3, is EAGVAQSPRYKIIEKRQSVAFWCNPISGHATLYWYQQILGQGPKLLIQFQNNGVVDDSQLPKDRFSAERLKGVDSTLKIQPAKLEDSAVYLCASSLGTGANNEQFFGPGTRLTVL.

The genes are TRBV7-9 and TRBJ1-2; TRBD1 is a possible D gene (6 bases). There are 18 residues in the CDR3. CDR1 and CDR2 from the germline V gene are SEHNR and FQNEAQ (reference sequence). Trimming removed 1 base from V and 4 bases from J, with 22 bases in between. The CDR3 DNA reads TGTGCCAGCAGCTTAGAAACGGCACAGGGTCTCTCGAGCTATGGCTACACCTTC. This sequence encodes CASSLETAQGLSSYGYTF.

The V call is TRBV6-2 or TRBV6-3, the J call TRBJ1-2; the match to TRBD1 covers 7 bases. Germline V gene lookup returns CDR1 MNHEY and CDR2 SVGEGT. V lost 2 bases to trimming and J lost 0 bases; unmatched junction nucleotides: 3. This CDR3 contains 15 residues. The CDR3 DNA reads TGTGCCAGCAGTTACATCGGACAGGCTAACTATGGCTACACCTTC. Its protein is CASSYIGQANYGYTF.

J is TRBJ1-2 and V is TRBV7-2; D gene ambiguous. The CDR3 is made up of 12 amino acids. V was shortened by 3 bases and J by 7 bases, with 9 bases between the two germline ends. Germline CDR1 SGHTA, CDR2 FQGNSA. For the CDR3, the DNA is TGTGCCAGCAGCTTTGAATTGGCTGGCTACACCTTC. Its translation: CASSFELAGYTF.

CDR3 protein: CSVDRGVETQYF. The CDR3 DNA reads TGCAGCGTTGACAGGGGAGTGGAGACCCAGTACTTC. The chain employs TRBV29-1 and TRBJ2-5, with D tentatively TRBD1 (6 bases). Between the trimmed V and J ends, which lost 3 bases and 5 bases, there was a span of 10 bases. Germline-derived CDR1 and CDR2 are SQVTM and ANQGSEA. CDR3 length: 12 amino acids.

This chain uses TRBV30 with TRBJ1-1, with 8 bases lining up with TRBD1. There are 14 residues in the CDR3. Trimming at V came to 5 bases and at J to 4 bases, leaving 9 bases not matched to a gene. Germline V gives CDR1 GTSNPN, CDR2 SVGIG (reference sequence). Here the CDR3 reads CAWGTGGGGTEAFF. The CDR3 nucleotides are TGTGCCTGGGGGACAGGTGGCGGTGGCACTGAAGCTTTCTTT.

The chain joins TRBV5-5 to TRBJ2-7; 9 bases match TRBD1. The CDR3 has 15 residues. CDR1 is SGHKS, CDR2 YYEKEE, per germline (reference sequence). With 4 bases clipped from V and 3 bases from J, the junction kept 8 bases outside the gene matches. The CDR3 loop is CASSPWGQGVYEQYF. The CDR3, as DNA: TGTGCCAGCAGCCCATGGGGACAGGGAGTCTACGAGCAGTACTTC.

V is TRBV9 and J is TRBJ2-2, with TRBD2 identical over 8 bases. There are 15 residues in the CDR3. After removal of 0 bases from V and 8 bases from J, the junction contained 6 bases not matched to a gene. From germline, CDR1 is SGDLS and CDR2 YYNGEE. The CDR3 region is CASSVASGSTGELFF. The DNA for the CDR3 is TGTGCCAGCAGCGTAGCCAGCGGGAGTACTGGGGAGCTGTTTTTT.

In DNA form, the CDR3 reads TGTGCCAGCAGCATTAAGAGATCGTATGGCTACACCTTC. Encoded protein: CASSIKRSYGYTF. The rearrangement uses TRBV21-1 and TRBJ1-2. TRBV21-1 counts as a pseudogene. The CDR3 is made up of 13 amino acids.

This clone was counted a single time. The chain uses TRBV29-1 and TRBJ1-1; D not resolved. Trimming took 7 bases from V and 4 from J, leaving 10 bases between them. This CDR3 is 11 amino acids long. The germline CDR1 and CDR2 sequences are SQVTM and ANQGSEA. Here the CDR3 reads CSANIVTEAFF. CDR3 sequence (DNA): TGCAGCGCGAACATTGTCACTGAAGCTTTCTTT.

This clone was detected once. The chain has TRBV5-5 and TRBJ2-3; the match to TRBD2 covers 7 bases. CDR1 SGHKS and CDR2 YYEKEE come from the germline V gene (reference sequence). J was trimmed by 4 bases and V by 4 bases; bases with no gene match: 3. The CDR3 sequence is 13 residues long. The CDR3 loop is CASSTSAPDTQYF. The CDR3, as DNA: TGTGCCAGCAGCACTAGCGCGCCAGATACGCAGTATTTT.

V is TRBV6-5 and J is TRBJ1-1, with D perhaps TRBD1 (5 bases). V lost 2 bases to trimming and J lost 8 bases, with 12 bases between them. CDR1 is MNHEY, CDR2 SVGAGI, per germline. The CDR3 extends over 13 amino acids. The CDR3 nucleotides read TGTGCCAGCAGTTACACCCAGGGCCGGGAAGCTTTCTTT. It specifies CASSYTQGREAFF.

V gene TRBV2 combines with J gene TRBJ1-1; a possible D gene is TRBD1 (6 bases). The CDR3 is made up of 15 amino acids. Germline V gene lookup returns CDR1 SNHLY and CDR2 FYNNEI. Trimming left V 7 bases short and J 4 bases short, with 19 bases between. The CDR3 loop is CASTPRGGRGTEAFF. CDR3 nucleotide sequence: TGTGCCAGCACTCCCCGCGGGGGGCGGGGCACTGAAGCTTTCTTT.

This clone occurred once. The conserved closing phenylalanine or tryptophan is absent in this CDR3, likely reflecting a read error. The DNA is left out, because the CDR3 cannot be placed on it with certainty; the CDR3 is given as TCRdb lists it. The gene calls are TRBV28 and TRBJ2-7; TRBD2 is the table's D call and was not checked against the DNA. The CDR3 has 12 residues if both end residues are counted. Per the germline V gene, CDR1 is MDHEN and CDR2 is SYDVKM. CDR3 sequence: CASSLSQGGTIL.

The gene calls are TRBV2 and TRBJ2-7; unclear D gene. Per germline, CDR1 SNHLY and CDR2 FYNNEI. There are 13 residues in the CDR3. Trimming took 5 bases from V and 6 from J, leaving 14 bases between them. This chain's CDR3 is CASSYFISGEQYV. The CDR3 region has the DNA TGTGCCAGCAGTTATTTCATCTCAGGCGAGCAGTACGTC.

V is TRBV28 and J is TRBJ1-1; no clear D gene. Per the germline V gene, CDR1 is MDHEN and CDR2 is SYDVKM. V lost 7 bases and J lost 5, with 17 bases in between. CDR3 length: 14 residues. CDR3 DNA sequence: TGTGCCAGCACCCTTGGCTCCCCACTAACTGAAGCTTTCTTT. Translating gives CASTLGSPLTEAFF.

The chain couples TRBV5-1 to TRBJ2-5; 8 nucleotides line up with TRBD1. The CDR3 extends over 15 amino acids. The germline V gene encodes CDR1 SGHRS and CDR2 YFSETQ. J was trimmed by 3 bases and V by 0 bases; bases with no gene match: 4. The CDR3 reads CASSLDTGGKETQYF. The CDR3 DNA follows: TGCGCCAGCAGCTTGGACACAGGGGGAAAAGAGACCCAGTACTTC. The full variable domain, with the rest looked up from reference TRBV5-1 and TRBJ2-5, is KAGVTQTPRYLIKTRGQQVTLSCSPISGHRSVSWYQQTPGQGLQFLFEYFSETQRNKGNFPGRFSGRQFSNSRSEMNVSTLELGDSALYLCASSLDTGGKETQYFGPGTRLLVL.